The next 22 T cell receptor beta chains were all read from a single sample in a study of shared clonotypes between healthy human individuals. Some clones are missing from TCRdb's copy, which holds only in-frame ones; the method was immunoSEQ multiplex PCR. This table holds 2 million to 2.5 million clones, 85% to 95% found once. The specimen was naive CD4+ T cells from PBMCs. This sample's subset: CD45RA+ positively selected. The receptors were gathered from a man aged 18 to 30 in good health. Some clones in this sample may be carry-over from other donors' samples.

This sequence joins TRBV19 and TRBJ1-1; 7 nucleotides align to TRBD1. The CDR3 loop spans 16 amino acids. Trimming cost V 0 bases and J 4 bases; bases outside gene matches: 8. Germline V gives CDR1 LNHDA, CDR2 SQIVND (reference sequence). Here the CDR3 DNA reads TGTGCCAGTAGTATAGATCCCAAGACAGGGCTCACTGAAGCTTTCTTT. It is translated as CASSIDPKTGLTEAFF.

The chain has TRBV28 and TRBJ2-1, with 16 bases fitting TRBD2. Trimming at V came to 6 bases and at J to 7 bases, leaving 12 bases not matched to a gene. This CDR3 is built from 18 residues. From germline, CDR1 is MDHEN and CDR2 SYDVKM. The CDR3 spells CASSLVGTSGRAWNEQFF. Written as DNA, the CDR3 is TGTGCCAGCAGCTTAGTAGGGACTAGCGGGAGGGCCTGGAATGAGCAGTTCTTC.

V gene TRBV5-6 combines with J gene TRBJ2-5, with D maybe TRBD2 (6 bases). The CDR3 has 16 residues. Germline lookup yields CDR1 SGHDT and CDR2 YYEEEE. Trimming removed 0 bases at V and 1 base at J, with 13 bases between. The CDR3 region is CASSLDGGARQETQYF. In DNA, the CDR3 is TGTGCCAGCAGCTTGGACGGGGGAGCACGCCAAGAGACCCAGTACTTC.

The V and J genes are TRBV6-5 and TRBJ1-5; D possibly corresponds to TRBD1 (6 bases). This CDR3 region has 13 residues. The V and J ends lost 7 bases and 6 bases respectively, with 13 bases between them. The germline V gene encodes CDR1 MNHEY and CDR2 SVGAGI. Here the CDR3 reads CASNQGPGQPQHF. In DNA form, the CDR3 reads TGTGCCAGCAATCAGGGGCCCGGTCAGCCCCAGCATTTT.

This rearrangement joins TRBV7-9 to TRBJ2-5, with D perhaps TRBD2 (5 bases). Germline V CDR1 and CDR2: SEHNR, FQNEAQ (reference sequence). The CDR3 totals 15 residues. Deletions cut 7 bases from V and 0 bases from J, with 15 bases between. CDR3 residues: CASIPRVENQETQYF. CDR3 nucleotide sequence: TGTGCCAGCATCCCGAGGGTGGAGAACCAAGAGACCCAGTACTTC.

This clone was detected once. The chain joins TRBV29-1 to TRBJ2-1, with D possibly being TRBD2 (5 bases). V was shortened by 7 bases and J by 8 bases, with 15 bases between the two germline ends. The CDR3 runs 12 residues. In germline, CDR1 is SQVTM, CDR2 ANQGSEA. DNA for the CDR3: TGCAGCGCCCCACTAGGGTCACATGAGCAGTTCTTC. It specifies CSAPLGSHEQFF.

The rearrangement links TRBV19 to TRBJ2-2; D unresolved. Germline V gene sequence: CDR1 LNHDA, CDR2 SQIVND (reference sequence). CDR3 length equals 15 residues. Between the trimmed V and J ends, which lost 8 bases and 4 bases, there was a span of 17 bases. The CDR3 bases are TGTGCCAGTGGAAAAAGGACGAGCCGCACCGGGGAGCTGTTTTTT. This gives the protein CASGKRTSRTGELFF.

The chain uses TRBV4-2 and TRBJ1-1, with unresolved D. V lost 2 bases to trimming and J lost 10 bases, with 11 bases between them. The CDR3 is 12 amino acids. Germline-derived CDR1 and CDR2 are LGHNA and YNFKEQ. The DNA for the CDR3 is TGTGCCAGCAGCCAACCCGCGACGGGAGCTTTCTTT. Encoded protein: CASSQPATGAFF.

This sequence joins TRBV11-2 and TRBJ2-3; no definite D call. With 7 bases removed from V and 5 bases from J, the gap between germline ends came to 7 bases. CDR1 SGHAT and CDR2 FQNNGV come from the germline V gene. CDR3 size: 11 residues. The CDR3 loop reads CASTRGDTQYF. The DNA of the CDR3 is TGTGCCAGCACCCGCGGAGATACGCAGTATTTT.

The rearrangement joins TRBV6-1 to TRBJ1-2, with a tentative D call TRBD1 (5 bases). The CDR3 contains 15 residues. Germline values: CDR1 MNHNS, CDR2 SASEGT. Trimming removed 5 bases from V and 7 bases from J, with 20 bases in between. The CDR3 nucleotides read TGTGCCAGCAGTAGCGAGGGGTCTGGGCTGAGTGGCTACACCTTC. Translation gives CASSSEGSGLSGYTF.

The chain joins TRBV2 to TRBJ2-1, with TRBD2 matching 8 bases. Germline assignment: CDR1 SNHLY and CDR2 FYNNEI. V dropped 5 bases and J dropped 6; count of bases not matched to a gene: 12. This CDR3 spans 16 amino acids. The CDR3 DNA is TGTGCCAGCAGTAACCTGGGGCTAGCGGGTAGCAATGAGCAGTTCTTC. It specifies CASSNLGLAGSNEQFF.

This clone was seen a single time. The V call is TRBV18, the J call TRBJ2-1; the D gene is possibly TRBD1 (5 bases). The germline V and J ends were trimmed by 3 bases and 6 bases, with 12 bases remaining between them. There are 14 residues in the CDR3. The germline CDR1 and CDR2 sequences are KGHSH and LQKENI. The CDR3 loop is CASSPTQGRNEQFF. For the CDR3, the DNA is TGTGCCAGCTCACCGACCCAGGGCCGCAATGAGCAGTTCTTC.

The chain carries TRBV28 and TRBJ2-5, with D possibly matching TRBD1 (5 bases). Germline V gene data show CDR1 as MDHEN and CDR2 as SYDVKM. V lost 6 bases and J 2 bases, leaving 13 bases between the germline ends. This CDR3 has 14 residues. The CDR3 bases are TGTGCCAGCAGCCCCCCGGCAGGGCAAGAGACCCAGTACTTC. Amino acids: CASSPPAGQETQYF.

The J gene is TRBJ2-7, the V gene TRBV25-1; tentative D call: TRBD2 (6 bases). CDR1 and CDR2 from the germline V gene are MGHDK and SYGVNS. The CDR3 totals 17 residues. Trimming took off 2 bases at V and 0 bases at J, with 17 bases between the two ends. The CDR3 protein is CASSEAGAGAGSYEQYF. CDR3 nucleotide sequence: TGTGCCAGCAGTGAAGCCGGAGCGGGCGCAGGCTCCTACGAGCAGTACTTC.

The CDR3 nucleotides read TGTGCCAGCACCTTGACCCTGGTGGGGGTGAGTAGCAATCAGCCCCAGCATTTT. This gives the protein CASTLTLVGVSSNQPQHF. The genes are TRBV2 and TRBJ1-5; D is possibly TRBD1 (5 bases). CDR1 and CDR2 (germline): SNHLY, FYNNEI. This CDR3 spans 18 amino acids. Trimming cost V 7 bases and J 0 bases, with 22 bases left between them.

The V call is TRBV4-1, the J call TRBJ2-5; D gene uncertain. The CDR3 is made up of 14 amino acids. The V gene lost 2 bases and the J gene lost 5 bases, with 12 bases spanning the gap. Germline CDR1 is MGHRA and CDR2 is YSYEKL. CDR3 bases: TGCGCCAGCAGCCAAATTTCCAGATTGGAGACCCAGTACTTC. It translates to CASSQISRLETQYF.

The V call is TRBV5-1, the J call TRBJ1-2, with 8 bases fitting TRBD1. This CDR3 comprises 15 residues. CDR1 and CDR2 (germline): SGHRS, YFSETQ. Trimming cost V 4 bases and J 2 bases; bases outside gene matches: 7. CDR3 in DNA: TGCGCCAGCAGCGAACCGGGACAGGCCAACTATGGCTACACCTTC. Protein: CASSEPGQANYGYTF. The full variable domain, rest sourced from reference TRBV5-1 and TRBJ1-2, is KAGVTQTPRYLIKTRGQQVTLSCSPISGHRSVSWYQQTPGQGLQFLFEYFSETQRNKGNFPGRFSGRQFSNSRSEMNVSTLELGDSALYLCASSEPGQANYGYTFGSGTRLTVV.

The chain is built from TRBV11-2 and TRBJ2-1; TRBD2 matches 11 bases. Germline lookup yields CDR1 SGHAT and CDR2 FQNNGV. Trimming at V came to 1 base and at J to 4 bases, leaving 6 bases not matched to a gene. The CDR3 runs 17 residues. The DNA for the CDR3 is TGTGCCAGCAGCTTAGTACGTCTAGCGGGAGGTTACAATGAGCAGTTCTTC. It encodes CASSLVRLAGGYNEQFF.

The chain couples TRBV28 to TRBJ1-2; D not certain. The V end was cut by 8 bases, the J end by 4 bases, with 17 bases between. This CDR3 comprises 14 residues. The germline CDR1 and CDR2 sequences are MDHEN and SYDVKM. The CDR3 DNA sequence: TGTGCCAGCTCCTCCCCGACCACCTTCTATGGCTACACCTTC. It specifies CASSSPTTFYGYTF.

Note on this clone: Other DNA sequences in the sample encode the same CDR3. V usage is TRBV9 and J usage is TRBJ1-2; TRBD1 is a possible D gene (6 bases). V lost 4 bases and J lost 3, with 13 bases in between. This CDR3 is built from 14 residues. CDR1 and CDR2 (germline): SGDLS, YYNGEE. The CDR3 spells CASSPGGADYGYTF. The CDR3 region has the DNA TGTGCCAGCAGCCCTGGGGGGGCGGACTATGGCTACACCTTC.

The V call is TRBV18, the J call TRBJ2-2; weak D call: TRBD1 (5 bases). The V end lost 3 bases, the J end lost 1 base, and 12 bases lay between the germline ends. Per germline, CDR1 KGHSH and CDR2 LQKENI. This CDR3 has 16 amino acids. The CDR3 protein is CASSPSWGWNTGELFF. In DNA form, the CDR3 reads TGTGCCAGCTCACCTTCGTGGGGCTGGAACACCGGGGAGCTGTTTTTT.

The V call is TRBV4-2, the J call TRBJ1-2, with 7 bases identical to TRBD1. Germline V gene data show CDR1 as LGHNA and CDR2 as YNFKEQ. This CDR3 comprises 15 residues. V dropped 4 bases and J dropped 2; count of bases not matched to a gene: 7. This CDR3 is CASSPRQGGNYGYTF. CDR3 in DNA: TGTGCCAGCAGCCCCCGACAGGGAGGAAACTATGGCTACACCTTC.